The clone carrying this T cell receptor (beta chain) was observed many times. Its antigen is as yet unknown. Hyperthyroidism, newly diagnosed and lasting under 2 months, affected patients aged 18 to 65. The PBMCs studied were ones that came from about 10 ml fresh peripheral blood. The CDR3 is 13 amino acids. CDR1 is SGHAT, CDR2 FQNNGV, per germline. With 0 bases removed from V and 3 bases from J, the gap between germline ends came to 5 bases. This specimen comes from a study of T cells in Graves' hyperthyroidism and ophthalmopathy. Overall study findings and caveats: Most thyroid clonotypes expanded above 0.001 appeared in blood too.

Researchers amplified the TCR beta CDR3 regions from RNA transcripts. TCR CDR3 underwent first-round RT-PCR with the HTBI primer set. TCRdb used MiXCR to reprocess the multiplex PCR reads, holding one entry per CDR3 protein. Seen here are under 400,000 distinct CDR3 sequences, 20% to 30% observed once, and the top ten hold less than 75%. The origin of this receptor is a man in his fifties or sixties with Graves' hyperthyroidism. The chain couples TRBV11-2 to TRBJ2-5; D remains ambiguous. Sequencing used blood. CDR3 bases: TGTGCCAGCAGCTTAGAGCCTGAAGAGACCCAGTACTTC. Its protein is CASSLEPEETQYF.